This paragraph covers one T cell receptor beta chain sequence. The sample originates from a study of blood T cell repertoires in COVID-19. Study details: PBMCs, B-cell-depleted T cells, or T cells were the source of the cDNA or gDNA that made up the material.

The germline V gene has CDR1 MNHEY and CDR2 SVGEGT. CDR3 length: 15 residues. Trimming stripped 5 bases from V and 8 bases from J, with 19 bases between. Sequencing used immunoSEQ multiplex PCR; TCRdb keeps in-frame clones, though not all of them. The repertoire holds more than 200,000 clones, with approximately 78% as singletons. The source material was peripheral blood. The clonotype was recovered from a woman older than 75 with acute or convalescent COVID-19. V is TRBV6-2 or TRBV6-3 and J is TRBJ2-1, with a possible D match to TRBD1 (6 bases). CDR3 coding DNA: TGTGCCAGCAGTCGATCCGAACAGGGAATCGATGAGCAGTTCTTC. As protein: CASSRSEQGIDEQFF.